The rows below give T cell receptor beta chains drawn from one sample of a study of CD8+ T cells in alopecia areata. Profiling relied on immunoSEQ multiplex PCR, and the TCRdb table lists in-frame clones only, not all of them. Among some 130,000 clones listed, about 56% were seen once. Material: CD8+ T cells sorted from blood, obtained at week 4, from a patient treated with tofacitinib. The receptors shown here come from a human donor with alopecia areata. Each CDR3 is given with its conserved first and last residue. A D gene is named only where the DNA matches it firmly. Size tells how often a clone was seen (once, few, many) or the class of an expanded clone, and some rows leave it out.

J	size	V	D	CDR3	DNA
TRBJ2-5	NA	TRBV11-2	TRBD1	CASSPRTGWGETQYF	TGTGCCAGCAGTCCACGGACAGGGTGGGGAGAGACCCAGTACTTC
TRBJ2-3	few	TRBV27	NA	CASGRDTQYF	TGTGCCAGCGGCCGAGATACGCAGTATTTT
TRBJ2-1	many	TRBV9	NA	CASSGGFWSSYNEQFF	TGTGCCAGCAGCGGCGGGTTTTGGAGCTCCTACAATGAGCAGTTCTTC
TRBJ2-7	NA	TRBV5-1	NA	CASSLAMGSSYEQYF	TGCGCCAGCAGCTTGGCCATGGGGAGCTCCTACGAGCAGTACTTC
TRBJ2-2	NA	TRBV6-6	NA	CASSRGGTGELFF	TGTGCCAGCTCCCGTGGGGGGACCGGGGAGCTGTTTTTT
TRBJ2-1	NA	TRBV2	TRBD2	CASSLSGASTYNEQFF	TGTGCCAGCAGTCTGAGCGGGGCCTCCACCTACAATGAGCAGTTCTTC
TRBJ2-2	few	TRBV30	TRBD2	CAWSVRSGVVGTGELFF	TGTGCCTGGAGTGTACGAAGCGGGGTCGTGGGCACCGGGGAGCTGTTTTTT
TRBJ1-2	NA	TRBV2	NA	CASSYGAVYGYTF	TGTGCCAGCAGTTACGGGGCAGTCTATGGCTACACCTTC
TRBJ1-2	NA	TRBV27	NA	CASSRGQTEVGYGYTF	TGTGCCAGCAGTCGTGGACAGACAGAGGTTGGGTATGGCTACACCTTC
TRBJ1-5	few	TRBV6-5	NA	CASSYSQDSNQPQHF	TGTGCCAGCAGTTACTCACAGGATAGCAATCAGCCCCAGCATTTT
TRBJ2-3	NA	TRBV4-2	NA	CASSPLVGGTDTQYF	TGTGCCAGCAGCCCCTTAGTCGGGGGCACAGATACGCAGTATTTT
TRBJ2-7	NA	TRBV30	NA	CAWSVMGGHEQYF	TGTGCCTGGAGTGTTATGGGCGGGCACGAGCAGTACTTC
TRBJ2-7	NA	TRBV30	NA	CAWSAVLSYEQYF	TGTGCCTGGAGTGCGGTCCTCTCCTACGAGCAGTACTTC
TRBJ2-2	few	TRBV7-8	NA	CASSFRGPNTGELFF	TGTGCCAGCAGCTTCCGGGGGCCGAACACCGGGGAGCTGTTTTTT
TRBJ2-1	NA	TRBV14	NA	CASSQPPRFF	TGTGCCAGCAGCCAGCCCCCGAGATTCTTC
TRBJ2-7	NA	TRBV7-9	TRBD1	CASSIPSTGGYEQYF	TGTGCCAGCAGCATTCCATCCACAGGGGGCTACGAGCAGTACTTC
TRBJ1-1	NA	TRBV14	NA	CASSQVRGTEAFF	TGTGCCAGCAGCCAAGTCAGGGGCACTGAAGCTTTCTTT
TRBJ2-2	few	TRBV4-3	TRBD1	CASSQGRMTDRVNTGELFF	TGCGCCAGCAGCCAAGGTCGGATGACGGACAGGGTGAACACCGGGGAGCTGTTTTTT
TRBJ2-3	NA	TRBV5-1	NA	CASSLEGEGTDTQYF	TGCGCCAGCAGCTTGGAGGGGGAGGGCACAGATACGCAGTATTTT
TRBJ2-7	NA	TRBV5-1	TRBD1	CASGTVPYEQYF	TGCGCCAGCGGGACAGTGCCTTACGAGCAGTACTTC
TRBJ2-3	NA	TRBV7-2	NA	CASSFDPGFTDTQYF	TGTGCCAGCAGCTTCGACCCGGGATTCACAGATACGCAGTATTTT
TRBJ1-2	NA	TRBV2	NA	CASSEGQGHVYGYTF	TGTGCCAGCAGTGAGGGTCAGGGCCACGTCTATGGCTACACCTTC
TRBJ2-3	NA	TRBV2	NA	CASSEGATGTDTQYF	TGTGCCAGCAGTGAAGGAGCGACTGGCACAGATACGCAGTATTTT
TRBJ2-1	NA	TRBV27	NA	CASSPNWDEQFF	TGTGCCAGCAGTCCCAACTGGGATGAGCAGTTCTTC
TRBJ2-1	NA	TRBV7-9	TRBD2	CASSWTFSGGPEYNEQFF	TGTGCCAGCAGCTGGACCTTTAGCGGGGGGCCCGAGTACAATGAGCAGTTCTTC
TRBJ2-3	few	TRBV6-1	NA	CASSVYTGMLTDTQYF	TGTGCCAGCAGTGTGTACACAGGGATGCTCACAGATACGCAGTATTTT
TRBJ2-3	NA	TRBV27	NA	CASSFWGTQYF	TGTGCCAGCAGTTTCTGGGGTACGCAGTATTTT
TRBJ2-5	NA	TRBV6-6	TRBD1	CASSSLLTGLETQYF	TGTGCCAGCAGTTCCCTTCTGACAGGGCTGGAGACCCAGTACTTC
TRBJ2-1	NA	TRBV9	NA	CASSAARGNEQFF	TGTGCCAGCAGCGCTGCCCGCGGGAATGAGCAGTTCTTC
TRBJ2-3	few	TRBV25-1	NA	CASSDWGRSTDTQYF	TGTGCCAGCAGTGACTGGGGTAGGAGCACAGATACGCAGTATTTT
TRBJ2-1	few	TRBV7-8	TRBD2	CASSHPGIAGVYNEQFF	TGTGCCAGCAGCCACCCCGGGATAGCGGGGGTCTACAATGAGCAGTTCTTC
TRBJ2-3	NA	TRBV13	TRBD2	CASSSSLAGVTDTQYF	TGTGCCAGCAGCTCAAGTCTAGCGGGGGTCACAGATACGCAGTATTTT
TRBJ2-3	NA	TRBV5-1	TRBD1	CASSATGQGAIGTDTQYF	TGCGCCAGCAGCGCGACGGGACAGGGGGCGATCGGCACAGATACGCAGTATTTT
TRBJ1-1	NA	TRBV6-5	TRBD1	CASSYSGQTNTEAFF	TGTGCCAGCAGTTACTCGGGACAGACGAACACTGAAGCTTTCTTT
TRBJ2-2	NA	TRBV5-6	TRBD1	CASSFPRTGDPGELFF	TGTGCCAGCAGCTTCCCCCGGACAGGGGATCCCGGGGAGCTGTTTTTT
TRBJ1-2	NA	TRBV6-5	TRBD1	CASSGTENNYGYTF	TGTGCCAGCAGCGGGACAGAGAATAACTATGGCTACACCTTC
TRBJ2-7	NA	TRBV7-3	NA	CASSLSSDPYEQYF	TGTGCCAGCAGCTTATCTTCCGATCCCTACGAGCAGTACTTC
TRBJ2-1	many	TRBV4-2	TRBD1	CASSLEQGPYNEQFF	TGTGCCAGCAGCTTAGAACAGGGGCCCTACAATGAGCAGTTCTTC
TRBJ2-2	NA	TRBV6-6	NA	CASTQGGSLFF	TGTGCCAGCACCCAAGGGGGTTCGCTGTTTTTT
TRBJ1-5	NA	TRBV4-1	NA	CASGDRSNQPQHF	TGCGCCAGCGGAGACCGTAGCAATCAGCCCCAGCATTTT
TRBJ1-5	NA	TRBV2	NA	CASSPGQSNQPQHF	TGTGCCAGCAGTCCGGGACAAAGCAATCAGCCCCAGCATTTT
TRBJ2-5	many	TRBV10-3	NA	CAIGLGVAEETQYF	TGTGCCATCGGCCTTGGGGTCGCCGAAGAGACCCAGTACTTC